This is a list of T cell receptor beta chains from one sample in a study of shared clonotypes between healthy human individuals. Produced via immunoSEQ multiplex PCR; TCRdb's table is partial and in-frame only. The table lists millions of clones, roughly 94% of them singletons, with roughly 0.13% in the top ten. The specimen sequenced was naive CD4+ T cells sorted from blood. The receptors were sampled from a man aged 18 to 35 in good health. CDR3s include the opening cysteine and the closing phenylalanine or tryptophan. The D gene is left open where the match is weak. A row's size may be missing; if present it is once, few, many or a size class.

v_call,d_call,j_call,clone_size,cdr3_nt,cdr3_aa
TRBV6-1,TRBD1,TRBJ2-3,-,TGTGCCAGCAGTGTGACAGGGAGAGGGACAGATACGCAGTATTTT,CASSVTGRGTDTQYF
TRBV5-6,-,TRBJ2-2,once,TGTGCCAGCAGCTCCCTTCAGGGGAAGGTCACCGGGGAGCTGTTTTTT,CASSSLQGKVTGELFF
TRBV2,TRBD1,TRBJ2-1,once,TGTGCCAGCACCAAGGACAGGAGCTACAATGAGCAGTTCTTC,CASTKDRSYNEQFF
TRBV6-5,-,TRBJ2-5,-,TGTGCCAGCAGTTACTCCGGACAGGGAGGGACGGGGACCCAGTACTTC,CASSYSGQGGTGTQYF
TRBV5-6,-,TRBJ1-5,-,TGTGCCAGCAGCCTTGGAGCTAGCAATCAGCCCCAGCATTTT,CASSLGASNQPQHF
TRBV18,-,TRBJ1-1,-,TGTGCCAGCTCACCAGTCGACTTACGGACTGAAGCTTTCTTT,CASSPVDLRTEAFF
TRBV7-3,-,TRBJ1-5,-,TGTGCCAGCAGCTCCTCCTATGATCAGCCCCAGCATTTT,CASSSSYDQPQHF
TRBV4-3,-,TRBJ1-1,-,TGCGCCAGCAGCCAACAGGGTAGGGACACTGAAGCTTTCTTT,CASSQQGRDTEAFF
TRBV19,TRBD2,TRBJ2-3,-,TGTGCCAGTAGTCCCGGACTAGCGGGAGGGCCTATCACAGATACGCAGTATTTT,CASSPGLAGGPITDTQYF
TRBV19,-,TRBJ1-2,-,TGTGCCAGTAGTTTGGGGGCCGCGGGCTATGGCTACACCTTC,CASSLGAAGYGYTF
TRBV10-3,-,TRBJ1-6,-,TGTGCCATCAGTGAGTCGACGGCAGGTAGCTCCTATAATTCACCCCTCCACTTT,CAISESTAGSSYNSPLHF
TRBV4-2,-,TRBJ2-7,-,TGTGCCAGCAGCCAAGAAGTTAGCAGTAACTACGAGCAGTACTTC,CASSQEVSSNYEQYF
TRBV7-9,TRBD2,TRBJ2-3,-,TGTGCCAGCAGCTTTCGACTAGCGGCGGGGACAGATACGCAGTATTTT,CASSFRLAAGTDTQYF
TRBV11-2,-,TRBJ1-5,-,TGTGCCAGCAGTCGAAATAGCAATCAGCCCCAGCATTTT,CASSRNSNQPQHF
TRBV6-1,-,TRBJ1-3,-,TGTGCCAGCACCCCGTCGGGGTTCGGAAACACCATATATTTT,CASTPSGFGNTIYF
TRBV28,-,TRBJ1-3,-,-,CASSFGAGSSGNTIYF
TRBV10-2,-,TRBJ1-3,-,TGCGCCAGCAGTGACCCGATGGGAAACACCATATATTTT,CASSDPMGNTIYF
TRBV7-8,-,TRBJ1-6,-,TGTGCCAGCAGCTTAGGGGGTAGTAATTCACCCCTCCACTTT,CASSLGGSNSPLHF
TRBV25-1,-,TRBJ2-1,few,TGTGCCAGCAGTGACTCCTGGACAGCTTACAATGAGCAGTTCTTC,CASSDSWTAYNEQFF
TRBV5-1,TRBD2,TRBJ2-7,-,TGCGCCAGCAGCTTCGAAAGACTAGCCGAGCAGTACTTC,CASSFERLAEQYF
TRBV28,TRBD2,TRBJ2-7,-,TGTGCCAGCAAACTAGCGGGAGGGCCCTACGAGCAGTACTTC,CASKLAGGPYEQYF
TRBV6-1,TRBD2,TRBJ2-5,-,TGTGCCAGCAGTGGAGCGGGGGGCGGGGAGACCCAGTACTTC,CASSGAGGGETQYF
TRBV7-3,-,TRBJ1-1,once,TGTGCCAGCAGTCAAACCGGGACAATGAACACTGAAGCTTTCTTT,CASSQTGTMNTEAFF
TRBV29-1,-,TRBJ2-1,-,TGCAGCGTTGAAGAGAGGTCGGGGCAGTTCTTC,CSVEERSGQFF
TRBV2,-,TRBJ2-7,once,TGTGCCAGCAGGGAAGGGGGGACGGGCTCCTACGAGCAGTACTTC,CASREGGTGSYEQYF
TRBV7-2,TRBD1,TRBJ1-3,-,TGTGCCAGCAGCTTAGTACGACAGGGAGGAAACACCATATATTTT,CASSLVRQGGNTIYF
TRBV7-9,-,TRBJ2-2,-,TGTGCCAGCAGCTTGAAGAGGCTGGGCGGGGAGCTGTTTTTT,CASSLKRLGGELFF